The 29 T cell receptor beta chains given below trace back to one sample, sequenced in a study of cytomegalovirus exposure and HLA in healthy donors. It was with 60 Vbeta and 13 Jbeta primers that the PCR ran. Libraries were prepared by immunoSEQ multiplex PCR; TCRdb keeps only in-frame clonotypes and omits some of them. The sample shows some 110,000 clones, 66% of them seen only once. The material sequenced was PBMCs. The source is a man younger than 35 in good health and CMV-seronegative.

This clone was picked up a small number of times. Here the CDR3 DNA reads TGCAGCTCAAGGACAGGGACTGAAGCTTTCTTT. Encoded protein: CSSRTGTEAFF. The chain carries TRBV29-1 and TRBJ1-1; 8 nucleotides line up with TRBD1. Germline loops: CDR1 SQVTM, CDR2 ANQGSEA. Trimming at V came to 8 bases and at J to 5 bases, leaving 4 bases not matched to a gene. The CDR3 spans 11 residues.

The V call is TRBV7-9, the J call TRBJ1-6, with D unclear. Trimming removed 4 bases at V and 7 bases at J, with 11 bases between. Germline-derived CDR1 and CDR2 are SEHNR and FQNEAQ (reference sequence). The CDR3 has 14 residues. As DNA, the CDR3 is TGTGCCAGCAGCTCAAGTGCCGGGAATTCACCCCTCCACTTT. This codes for CASSSSAGNSPLHF.

The chain links TRBV6-6 to TRBJ2-2; D unresolved. Germline-derived CDR1 and CDR2 are MNHNY and SVGAGI (reference sequence). With 6 bases removed from V and 5 bases from J, the gap between germline ends came to 13 bases. The CDR3 sequence is 14 residues long. In nucleotides, the CDR3 is TGTGCCAGCAGAGTTCAGGTCGAGACCGGGGAGCTGTTTTTT. Its translation is CASRVQVETGELFF.

Worth noting for this clone: An end of the junction does not agree with germline; a read error may underlie this. The rearrangement links TRBV7-9 to TRBJ1-1, with D tentatively TRBD1 (5 bases). CDR1 SEHNR and CDR2 FQNEAQ come from the germline V gene (reference sequence). The CDR3 has 12 residues. CDR3 sequence (DNA): TGTTCCAGCAGCTTGAGGATGGGGGGAGCTTTCTTT. It yields the protein CSSSLRMGGAFF.

This clone was detected only a few times. V usage is TRBV5-1 and J usage is TRBJ1-1; D remains ambiguous. Trimming cost V 0 bases and J 6 bases, with 9 bases left between them. Germline V lookup: CDR1 SGHRS, CDR2 YFSETQ. This CDR3 region has 13 residues. The CDR3 DNA reads TGCGCCAGCAGCTTGGTGGAGTCGTCTGAAGCTTTCTTT. Amino acids: CASSLVESSEAFF.

This chain uses TRBV6-1 with TRBJ1-3, with unresolved D. The germline V and J ends were trimmed by 4 bases and 0 bases, with 10 bases remaining between them. The germline V gene has CDR1 MNHNS and CDR2 SASEGT. The CDR3 covers 15 residues. In DNA form, the CDR3 reads TGTGCCAGCAGTGTCGGAGGGATCTCTGGAAACACCATATATTTT. It translates to CASSVGGISGNTIYF.

This clone was counted between two and nine times. V is TRBV5-1 and J is TRBJ2-3, with 7 positions matching TRBD2. Germline values: CDR1 SGHRS, CDR2 YFSETQ. The CDR3 extends over 15 amino acids. Trimming removed 6 bases from V and 2 bases from J; junction bases left unmatched: 9. The CDR3 coding sequence is TGCGCCAGCACCATCGGGACTATCATCACAGATACGCAGTATTTT. Encoded protein: CASTIGTIITDTQYF.

This CDR3 reads CASSLAGENYEQYF. The CDR3 bases are TGTGCCAGTAGTCTAGCGGGAGAGAACTACGAGCAGTACTTC. V usage is TRBV19 and J usage is TRBJ2-7, with 10 bases fitting TRBD2. Germline lookup yields CDR1 LNHDA and CDR2 SQIVND (reference sequence). This CDR3 region has 14 residues. Trimming took 5 bases from V and 3 from J; bases not matched to a gene: 4. The whole variable domain, filled in from reference TRBV19 and TRBJ2-7, reads DGGITQSPKYLFRKEGQNVTLSCEQNLNHDAMYWYRQDPGQGLRLIYYSQIVNDFQKGDIAEGYSVSREKKESFPLTVTSAQKNPTAFYLCASSLAGENYEQYFGPGTRLTVT.

The chain links TRBV19 to TRBJ2-2; 7 positions match TRBD1. The germline V gene has CDR1 LNHDA and CDR2 SQIVND (reference sequence). V lost 7 bases and J lost 5; bases outside the gene matches: 10. The CDR3 is 15 residues long. CDR3 loop: CASTPGQMVTGELFF. The CDR3 bases are TGTGCCAGTACCCCGGGACAGATGGTTACCGGGGAGCTGTTTTTT.

This rearrangement joins TRBV7-2 to TRBJ1-4, with 7 positions matching TRBD1. The V gene's germline CDR1 is SGHTA and CDR2 FQGNSA. V was clipped by 1 base and J by 6 bases; unmatched bases: 14. The CDR3 is made up of 18 amino acids. CDR3 bases: TGTGCCAGCAGCTTAGGTGGTGGCAGGGGGAGGCAAGATGAAAAACTGTTTTTT. This encodes CASSLGGGRGRQDEKLFF.

The sample holds a few counts of this clone. The rearrangement links TRBV30 to TRBJ2-1, with TRBD1 identical over 9 bases. The germline gives CDR1 GTSNPN, CDR2 SVGIG (reference sequence). The ends lost 3 bases at V and 1 base at J; junction bases unmatched: 7. CDR3 length equals 16 residues. The DNA of the CDR3 is TGTGCCTGGAGAGCCGGGACAGGGCTATCCTACAATGAGCAGTTCTTC. Translated, it gives CAWRAGTGLSYNEQFF.

This sequence joins TRBV5-1 and TRBJ2-7, with D possibly matching TRBD2 (5 bases). Trimming stripped 3 bases from V and 0 bases from J, with 7 bases between. The CDR3 has 13 residues. Germline values: CDR1 SGHRS, CDR2 YFSETQ. The CDR3: CASSWTFSYEQYF. DNA of the CDR3: TGCGCCAGCAGCTGGACTTTCTCCTACGAGCAGTACTTC.

The rearrangement links TRBV19 to TRBJ1-5, with TRBD1 as a possible D gene (5 bases). V was clipped by 3 bases and J by 9 bases, with 18 bases between them. Looked up from germline, CDR1 is LNHDA and CDR2 is SQIVND (reference sequence). The CDR3 is made up of 15 amino acids. CDR3 sequence: CASSIGAGSGGPQHF. The CDR3 nucleotides read TGTGCCAGTAGTATCGGGGCGGGTTCCGGGGGGCCCCAGCATTTT.

The V and J genes are TRBV7-3 and TRBJ2-7, with 10 positions matching TRBD1. J lost 3 bases, V lost 3 bases, and 8 bases had no gene match. The CDR3 contains 16 residues. Germline V gene lookup returns CDR1 SGHTA and CDR2 FQGTGA. CDR3 coding DNA: TGTGCCAGCAGCTTGACTCGGACAGGGGGAAACTACGAGCAGTACTTC. It is translated as CASSLTRTGGNYEQYF. Complete variable domain (other parts from reference TRBV7-3 and TRBJ2-7): GAGVSQTPSNKVTEKGKYVELRCDPISGHTALYWYRQSLGQGPEFLIYFQGTGAADDSGLPNDRFFAVRPEGSVSTLKIQRTERGDSAVYLCASSLTRTGGNYEQYFGPGTRLTVT.

The chain couples TRBV30 to TRBJ2-5; 7 bases fit TRBD2. CDR3 length: 13 residues. Germline loops: CDR1 GTSNPN, CDR2 SVGIG (reference sequence). The V gene end was trimmed by 1 base and the J gene end by 3 bases; junction bases not matched to a gene: 2. The CDR3 nucleotides read TGTGCCTGGAGTGCCCTAGCGGAAGAGACCCAGTACTTC. It codes for CAWSALAEETQYF.

This clone was picked up one time. An end of the junction differs from the germline gene, which may be a read error. V is TRBV7-8 and J is TRBJ1-5; D gene unclear. The CDR3 length is 17 residues. Germline V CDR1 and CDR2: SGHVS, FQNEAQ. CDR3 coding DNA: TGTGCCAGCCGCTTAAACTCTGTCACGGTAATAAATCAGCCCCAGCATTTT. Translation gives CASRLNSVTVINQPQHF.

V gene TRBV6-5 combines with J gene TRBJ2-7, with 8 bases matching TRBD1. The germline CDR1 and CDR2 sequences are MNHEY and SVGAGI. The CDR3 covers 15 residues. Unmatched junction bases numbered 6, after V lost 5 bases and J lost 0 bases. CDR3 sequence (DNA): TGTGCCAGCAGTCCCAGGGGGCTATTCTCCTACGAGCAGTACTTC. Translation: CASSPRGLFSYEQYF.

The chain links TRBV5-6 to TRBJ1-4; no clear D gene. Germline CDR1 reads SGHDT; CDR2 reads YYEEEE. The CDR3 extends over 14 amino acids. V lost 4 bases, J lost 2 bases, and 9 bases lay in between. The CDR3 DNA reads TGTGCCAGCAGCCTCTTACGGACTAATGAAAAACTGTTTTTT. It codes for CASSLLRTNEKLFF. Full variable domain (remainder filled in from reference TRBV5-6 and TRBJ1-4): DAGVTQSPTHLIKTRGQQVTLRCSPKSGHDTVSWYQQALGQGPQFIFQYYEEEERQRGNFPDRFSGHQFPNYSSELNVNALLLGDSALYLCASSLLRTNEKLFFGSGTQLSVL.

This chain joins TRBV28 and TRBJ2-1; no clear D. V was pared by 2 bases and J by 12 bases, with 11 bases between. This CDR3 is built from 12 residues. Germline V gene lookup returns CDR1 MDHEN and CDR2 SYDVKM. The CDR3 spells CASSLRRGGQFF. The CDR3 bases are TGTGCCAGCAGTTTACGACGAGGCGGGCAGTTCTTC.

V is TRBV28 and J is TRBJ2-3; TRBD2 matches at 12 bases. V shed 1 base and J 5 bases; nucleotides not matched to a gene: 10. This CDR3 is 18 amino acids long. Germline V gene lookup returns CDR1 MDHEN and CDR2 SYDVKM. This chain's CDR3 is CASSLSGLAGGPGDTQYF. The CDR3 DNA follows: TGTGCCAGCAGTTTATCTGGGCTAGCGGGAGGGCCGGGAGATACGCAGTATTTT.

This sequence joins TRBV4-3 and TRBJ2-7, with 12 bases aligning to TRBD1. Germline assignment: CDR1 LGHNA and CDR2 YSLEER. This CDR3 has 16 amino acids. J gave up 4 bases and V 0 bases, and 4 bases lay outside the gene matches. CDR3 in DNA: TGCGCCAGCAGCCAAGAAGCGGGACAGGGGGCGTACGAGCAGTACTTC. Protein: CASSQEAGQGAYEQYF.

This sequence joins TRBV28 and TRBJ2-7, with 7 positions matching TRBD1. Germline lookup yields CDR1 MDHEN and CDR2 SYDVKM. The CDR3 is 19 amino acids. The junction had 27 bases not matched to a gene; V was cut back by 5 bases and J by 8 bases. The CDR3 spells CASSRDRAKGAGWLGKQYF. The CDR3 DNA sequence: TGTGCCAGCAGTCGAGACAGGGCCAAGGGGGCCGGATGGTTAGGCAAGCAGTACTTC.

The V call is TRBV27, the J call TRBJ2-4; no firm D call. V was pared by 6 bases and J by 0 bases, with 9 bases between. CDR3 length equals 14 residues. Germline V gives CDR1 MNHEY, CDR2 SMNVEV (reference sequence). The CDR3 sequence is CASREIGAKNIQYF. Here the CDR3 DNA reads TGTGCCAGCAGGGAGATTGGAGCCAAAAACATTCAGTACTTC.

The chain recombines TRBV15 with TRBJ2-5; D is perhaps TRBD2 (6 bases). Germline loops: CDR1 LNHNV, CDR2 YYDKDF (reference sequence). Trimming took off 3 bases at V and 2 bases at J, with 13 bases between the two ends. This CDR3 spans 15 amino acids. CDR3 bases: TGTGCCACCAGCAGGGCGGGGACCAAACAAGAGACCCAGTACTTC. Translation: CATSRAGTKQETQYF. The full variable domain, its missing parts supplied by reference TRBV15 and TRBJ2-5, is DAMVIQNPRYQVTQFGKPVTLSCSQTLNHNVMYWYQQKSSQAPKLLFHYYDKDFNNEADTPDNFQSRRPNTSFCFLDIRSPGLGDTAMYLCATSRAGTKQETQYFGPGTRLLVL.

Concerning this clone itself: At one boundary the junction diverges from the germline segment, which might be a read error. The chain joins TRBV15 to TRBJ2-1; D gene uncertain. In germline, CDR1 is LNHNV, CDR2 YYDKDF (reference sequence). This CDR3 contains 13 residues. In DNA, the CDR3 is TGTGCCACTAGCAACCCGTCCGCGAATGAGCAGTTCTTC. Its protein is CATSNPSANEQFF.

The J gene is TRBJ2-5, the V gene TRBV6-5; D is unclear. The V end was cut by 2 bases, the J end by 1 base, with 8 bases between. Germline-derived CDR1 and CDR2 are MNHEY and SVGAGI. The CDR3 is 14 amino acids. The CDR3 nucleotides read TGTGCCAGCAGTTACGCGCAGGTCCAAGAGACCCAGTACTTC. The encoded protein is CASSYAQVQETQYF.

The chain has TRBV18 and TRBJ2-7; the match to TRBD2 covers 10 bases. Germline V CDR1 and CDR2: KGHSH, LQKENI. CDR3 length equals 17 residues. The J segment lost 4 bases and the V segment lost 4 bases, leaving 13 bases of the junction unmatched. As DNA, the CDR3 is TGTGCCAGCTCACTCTCCGGGCAAGCGGGGGGGCCATACGAGCAGTACTTC. Its translation: CASSLSGQAGGPYEQYF.

The rearrangement joins TRBV9 to TRBJ2-3; 8 nucleotides agree with TRBD1. In germline, CDR1 is SGDLS, CDR2 YYNGEE. The V and J ends lost 3 bases and 0 bases, in that order; junction bases with no gene match: 3. The length of the CDR3 is 15 residues. CDR3 protein: CASSAGGTSTDTQYF. The CDR3, as DNA: TGTGCCAGCAGCGCAGGGGGCACTAGCACAGATACGCAGTATTTT.

The J gene is TRBJ2-1, the V gene TRBV9; 8 bases agree with TRBD2. Germline V lookup: CDR1 SGDLS, CDR2 YYNGEE. Losses at the gene ends were 3 bases for V and 8 bases for J; bases not matched to a gene: 7. CDR3 size: 14 residues. The CDR3 is CASSGRGGIDEQFF. As DNA, the CDR3 is TGTGCCAGCAGCGGCCGGGGGGGCATCGATGAGCAGTTCTTC. Looking up the rest from reference TRBV9 and TRBJ2-1 gives the full variable domain: DSGVTQTPKHLITATGQRVTLRCSPRSGDLSVYWYQQSLDQGLQFLIQYYNGEERAKGNILERFSAQQFPDLHSELNLSSLELGDSALYFCASSGRGGIDEQFFGPGTRLTVL.